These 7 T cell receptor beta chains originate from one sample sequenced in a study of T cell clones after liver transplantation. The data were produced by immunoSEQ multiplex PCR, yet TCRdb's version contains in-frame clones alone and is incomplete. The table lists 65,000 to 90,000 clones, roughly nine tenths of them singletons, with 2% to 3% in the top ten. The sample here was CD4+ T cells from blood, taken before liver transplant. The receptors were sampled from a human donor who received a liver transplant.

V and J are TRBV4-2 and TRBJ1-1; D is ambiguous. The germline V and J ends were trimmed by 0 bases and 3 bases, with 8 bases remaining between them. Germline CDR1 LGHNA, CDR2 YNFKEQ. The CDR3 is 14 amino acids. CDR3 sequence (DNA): TGTGCCAGCAGCCAAGATAGACCGGACACTGAAGCTTTCTTT. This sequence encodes CASSQDRPDTEAFF.

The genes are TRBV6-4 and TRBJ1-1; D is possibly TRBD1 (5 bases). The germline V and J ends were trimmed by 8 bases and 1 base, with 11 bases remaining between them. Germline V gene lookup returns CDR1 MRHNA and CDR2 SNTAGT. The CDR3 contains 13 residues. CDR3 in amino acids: CASRGSANTEAFF. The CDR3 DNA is TGTGCCAGCCGGGGGTCAGCGAACACTGAAGCTTTCTTT.

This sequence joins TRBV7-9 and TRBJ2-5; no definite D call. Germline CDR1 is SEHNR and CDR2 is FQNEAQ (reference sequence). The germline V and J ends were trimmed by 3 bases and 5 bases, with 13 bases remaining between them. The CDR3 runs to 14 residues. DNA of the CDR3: TGTGCCAGCAGCTTCTCTAGTAGTCGGGAGACCCAGTACTTC. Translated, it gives CASSFSSSRETQYF. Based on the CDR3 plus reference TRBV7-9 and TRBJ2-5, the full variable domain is DTGVSQNPRHKITKRGQNVTFRCDPISEHNRLYWYRQTLGQGPEFLTYFQNEAQLEKSRLLSDRFSAERPKGSFSTLEIQRTEQGDSAMYLCASSFSSSRETQYFGPGTRLLVL.

The CDR3 reads CASSRDSYNEQFF. For the CDR3, the DNA is TGTGCCAGCAGCCGAGACAGTTACAATGAGCAGTTCTTC. V usage is TRBV28 and J usage is TRBJ2-1, with D possibly being TRBD1 (5 bases). Trimming pared 6 bases from V and 4 bases from J, leaving 10 bases between. The CDR3 covers 13 residues. Germline lookup yields CDR1 MDHEN and CDR2 SYDVKM. Supplemented by reference TRBV28 and TRBJ2-1, the full variable domain reads DVKVTQSSRYLVKRTGEKVFLECVQDMDHENMFWYRQDPGLGLRLIYFSYDVKMKEKGDIPEGYSVSREKKERFSLILESASTNQTSMYLCASSRDSYNEQFFGPGTRLTVL.

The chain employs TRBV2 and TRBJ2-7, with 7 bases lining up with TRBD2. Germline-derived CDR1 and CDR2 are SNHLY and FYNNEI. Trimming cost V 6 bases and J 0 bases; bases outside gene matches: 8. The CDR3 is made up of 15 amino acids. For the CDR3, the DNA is TGTGCCAGCAGCCTGGGAGGGGTGGTCTCCTACGAGCAGTACTTC. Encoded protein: CASSLGGVVSYEQYF.

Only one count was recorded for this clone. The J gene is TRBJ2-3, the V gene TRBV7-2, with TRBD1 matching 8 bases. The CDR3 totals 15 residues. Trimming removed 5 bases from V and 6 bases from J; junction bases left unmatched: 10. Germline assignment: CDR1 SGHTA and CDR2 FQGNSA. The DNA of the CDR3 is TGTGCCAGCAGCCTTAAACAGGGGGGCCTGGATACGCAGTATTTT. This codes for CASSLKQGGLDTQYF.

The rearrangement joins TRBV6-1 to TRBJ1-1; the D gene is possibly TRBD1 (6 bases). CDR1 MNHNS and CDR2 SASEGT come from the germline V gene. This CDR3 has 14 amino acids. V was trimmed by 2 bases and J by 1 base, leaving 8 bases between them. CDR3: CASSERGGNTEAFF. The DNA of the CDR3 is TGTGCCAGCAGTGAAAGGGGGGGGAACACTGAAGCTTTCTTT.